The present T cell receptor beta chain was sequenced within a study of blood T cells in healthy people across ages. CDR1 and CDR2 from the germline V gene are SGHRS and YFSETQ. The J segment lost 3 bases and the V segment lost 0 bases, leaving 7 bases of the junction unmatched. The CDR3 is 16 amino acids. This clonotype was seen only a few times. The second PCR ran about 7 to 12 cycles with a sample-barcoded 5' primer and J-beta primers. Every cDNA molecule carried a tag from a template-switch adaptor bearing 12 random nucleotides. In TCRdb, the 5' RACE reads were re-called with MiXCR into one record per CDR3 protein. The top ten clones hold 30% to 40% of a sample with about 640,000 distinct CDR3 sequences, about 53% of them seen once. Each donor was a healthy Caucasian individual from Russia, aged about 6 to 100. It was ten milliliters of peripheral blood that were drawn from each donor.

Sequenced input: blood. This chain uses TRBV5-1 with TRBJ2-7, with 9 positions matching TRBD1. The clonotype originates from a man aged 60 to 75 in good health. This CDR3 is CASSLGLRTGDYEQYF. CDR3 in DNA: TGCGCCAGCAGCTTGGGGCTGCGGACAGGGGACTACGAGCAGTACTTC.